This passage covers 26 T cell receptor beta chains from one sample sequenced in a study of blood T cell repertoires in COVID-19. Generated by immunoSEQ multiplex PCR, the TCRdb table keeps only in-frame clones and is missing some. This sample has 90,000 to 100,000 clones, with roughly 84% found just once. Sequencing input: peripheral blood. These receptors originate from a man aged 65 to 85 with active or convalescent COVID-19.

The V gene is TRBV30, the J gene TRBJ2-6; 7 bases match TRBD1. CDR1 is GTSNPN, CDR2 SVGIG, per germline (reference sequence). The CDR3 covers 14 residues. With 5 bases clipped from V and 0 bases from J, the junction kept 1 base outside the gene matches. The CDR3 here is CAWGTDSGANVLTF. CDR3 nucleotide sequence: TGTGCCTGGGGGACAGACTCTGGGGCCAACGTCCTGACTTTC.

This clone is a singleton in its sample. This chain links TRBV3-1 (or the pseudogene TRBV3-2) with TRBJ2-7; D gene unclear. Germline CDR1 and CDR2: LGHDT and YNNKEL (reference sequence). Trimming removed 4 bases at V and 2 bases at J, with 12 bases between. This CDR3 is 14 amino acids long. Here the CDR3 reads CASSPQLLPYEQYF. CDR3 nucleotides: TGTGCCAGCAGCCCCCAACTTCTCCCCTACGAGCAGTACTTC.

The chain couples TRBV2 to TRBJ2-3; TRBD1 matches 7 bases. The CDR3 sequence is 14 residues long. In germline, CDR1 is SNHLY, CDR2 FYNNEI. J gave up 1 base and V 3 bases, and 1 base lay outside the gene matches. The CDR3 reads CASSERGRTDTQYF. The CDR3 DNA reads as TGTGCCAGCAGTGAGAGGGGGCGCACAGATACGCAGTATTTT.

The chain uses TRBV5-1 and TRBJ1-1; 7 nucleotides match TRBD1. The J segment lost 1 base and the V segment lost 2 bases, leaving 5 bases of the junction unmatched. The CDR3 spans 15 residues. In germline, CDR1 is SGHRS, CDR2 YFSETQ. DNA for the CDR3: TGCGCCAGCAGCTTTGAGGGGGCGGGGAACACTGAAGCTTTCTTT. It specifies CASSFEGAGNTEAFF.

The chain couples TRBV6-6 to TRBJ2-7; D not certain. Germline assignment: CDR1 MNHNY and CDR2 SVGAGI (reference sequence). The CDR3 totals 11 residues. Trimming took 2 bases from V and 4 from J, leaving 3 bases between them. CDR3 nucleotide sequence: TGTGCCAGCAGTTACGTATACGAGCAGTACTTC. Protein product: CASSYVYEQYF.

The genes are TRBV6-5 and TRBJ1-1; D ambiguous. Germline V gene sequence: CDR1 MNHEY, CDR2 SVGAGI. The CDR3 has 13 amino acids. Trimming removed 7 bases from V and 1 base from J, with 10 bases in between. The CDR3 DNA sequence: TGTGCCAGCACCTTGAATAGGAACACTGAAGCTTTCTTT. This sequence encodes CASTLNRNTEAFF.

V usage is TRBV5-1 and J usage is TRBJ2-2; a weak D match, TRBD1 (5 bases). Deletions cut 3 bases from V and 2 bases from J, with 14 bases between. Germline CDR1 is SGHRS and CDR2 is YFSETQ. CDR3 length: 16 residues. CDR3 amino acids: CASSYQGQINTGELFF. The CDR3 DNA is TGCGCCAGCAGCTATCAGGGTCAAATCAACACCGGGGAGCTGTTTTTT. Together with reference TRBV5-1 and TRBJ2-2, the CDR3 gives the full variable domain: KAGVTQTPRYLIKTRGQQVTLSCSPISGHRSVSWYQQTPGQGLQFLFEYFSETQRNKGNFPGRFSGRQFSNSRSEMNVSTLELGDSALYLCASSYQGQINTGELFFGEGSRLTVL.

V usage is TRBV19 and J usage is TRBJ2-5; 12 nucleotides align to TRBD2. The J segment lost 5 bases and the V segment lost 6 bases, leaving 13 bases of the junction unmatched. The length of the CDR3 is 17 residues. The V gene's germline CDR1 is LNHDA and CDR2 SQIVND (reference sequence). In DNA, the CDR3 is TGTGCCAGTAGCTTGACTAGCGGGGGAGCCCCCTACGAGACCCAGTACTTC. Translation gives CASSLTSGGAPYETQYF.

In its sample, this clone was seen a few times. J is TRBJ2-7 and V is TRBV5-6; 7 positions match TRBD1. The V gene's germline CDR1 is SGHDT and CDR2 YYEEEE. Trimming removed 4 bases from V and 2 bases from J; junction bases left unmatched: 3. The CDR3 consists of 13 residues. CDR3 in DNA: TGTGCCAGCAGCGACAGGGTCCCCTACGAGCAGTACTTC. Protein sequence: CASSDRVPYEQYF.

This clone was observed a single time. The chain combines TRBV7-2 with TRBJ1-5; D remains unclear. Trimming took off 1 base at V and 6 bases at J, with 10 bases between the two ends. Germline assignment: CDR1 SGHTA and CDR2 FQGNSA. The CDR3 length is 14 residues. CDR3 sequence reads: CASSLGQQSQPQHF. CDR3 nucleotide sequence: TGTGCCAGCAGCTTAGGACAACAGAGTCAGCCCCAGCATTTT.

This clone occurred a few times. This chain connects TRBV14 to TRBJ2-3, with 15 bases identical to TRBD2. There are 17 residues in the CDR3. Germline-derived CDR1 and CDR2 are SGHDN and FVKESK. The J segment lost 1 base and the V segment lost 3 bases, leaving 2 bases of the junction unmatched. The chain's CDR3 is CASSQWTSGGGTDTQYF. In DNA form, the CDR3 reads TGTGCCAGCAGCCAGTGGACTAGCGGGGGGGGCACAGATACGCAGTATTTT. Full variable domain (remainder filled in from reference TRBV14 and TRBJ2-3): EAGVTQFPSHSVIEKGQTVTLRCDPISGHDNLYWYRRVMGKEIKFLLHFVKESKQDESGMPNNRFLAERTGGTYSTLKVQPAELEDSGVYFCASSQWTSGGGTDTQYFGPGTRLTVL.

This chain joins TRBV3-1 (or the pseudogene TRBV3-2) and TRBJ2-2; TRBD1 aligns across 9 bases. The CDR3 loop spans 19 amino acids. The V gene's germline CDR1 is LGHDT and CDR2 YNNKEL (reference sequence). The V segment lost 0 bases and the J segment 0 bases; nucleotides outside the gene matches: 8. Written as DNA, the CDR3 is TGTGCCAGCAGCCAAGAGGACAGGGGAGGTCCCGCGAACACCGGGGAGCTGTTTTTT. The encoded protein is CASSQEDRGGPANTGELFF.

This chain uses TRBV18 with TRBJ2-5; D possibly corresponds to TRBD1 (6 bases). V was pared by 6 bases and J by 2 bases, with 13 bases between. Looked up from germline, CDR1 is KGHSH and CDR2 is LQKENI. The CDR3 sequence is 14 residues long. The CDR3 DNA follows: TGTGCCAGCTCGACTACTACAGGGCAAGAGACCCAGTACTTC. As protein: CASSTTTGQETQYF.

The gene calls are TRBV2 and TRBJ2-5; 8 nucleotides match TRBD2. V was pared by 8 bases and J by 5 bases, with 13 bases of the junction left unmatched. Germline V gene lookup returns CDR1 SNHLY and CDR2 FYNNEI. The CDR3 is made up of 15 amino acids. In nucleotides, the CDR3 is TGTGCCAGCCTCCTAGGGACTAGAGGTCGCGAGACCCAGTACTTC. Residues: CASLLGTRGRETQYF. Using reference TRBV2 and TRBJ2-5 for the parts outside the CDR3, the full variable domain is EPEVTQTPSHQVTQMGQEVILRCVPISNHLYFYWYRQILGQKVEFLVSFYNNEISEKSEIFDDQFSVERPDGSNFTLKIRSTKLEDSAMYFCASLLGTRGRETQYFGPGTRLLVL.

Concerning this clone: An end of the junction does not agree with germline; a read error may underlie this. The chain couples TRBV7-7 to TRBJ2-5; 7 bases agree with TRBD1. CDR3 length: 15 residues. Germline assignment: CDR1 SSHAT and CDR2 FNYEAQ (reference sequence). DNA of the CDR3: TGTGCTAGCAGCCCTACAGGGGCACCGGGAGAGACCCAGTACTTC. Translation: CASSPTGAPGETQYF.

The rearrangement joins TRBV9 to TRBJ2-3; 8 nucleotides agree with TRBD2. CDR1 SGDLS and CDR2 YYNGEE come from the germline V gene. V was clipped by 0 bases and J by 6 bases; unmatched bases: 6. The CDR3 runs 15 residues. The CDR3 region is CASSVEGLVTDTQYF. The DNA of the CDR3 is TGTGCCAGCAGCGTAGAGGGACTAGTGACCGATACGCAGTATTTT.

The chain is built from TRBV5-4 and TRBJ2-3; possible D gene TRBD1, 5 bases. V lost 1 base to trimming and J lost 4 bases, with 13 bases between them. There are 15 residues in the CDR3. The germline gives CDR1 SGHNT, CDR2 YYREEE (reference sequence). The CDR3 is CASSLRQPEADTQYF. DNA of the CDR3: TGTGCCAGCAGCTTGCGACAGCCAGAGGCAGATACGCAGTATTTT.

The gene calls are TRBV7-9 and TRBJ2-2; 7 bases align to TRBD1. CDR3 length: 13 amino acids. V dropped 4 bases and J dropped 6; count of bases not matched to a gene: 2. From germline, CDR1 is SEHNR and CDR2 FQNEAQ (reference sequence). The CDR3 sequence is CASSSQGPGELFF. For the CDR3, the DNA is TGTGCCAGCAGCTCACAGGGGCCCGGGGAGCTGTTTTTT.

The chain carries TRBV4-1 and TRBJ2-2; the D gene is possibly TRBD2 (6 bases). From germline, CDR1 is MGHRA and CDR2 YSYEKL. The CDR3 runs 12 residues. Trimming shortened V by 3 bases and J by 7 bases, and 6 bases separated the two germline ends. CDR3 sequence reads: CASSQGGGELFF. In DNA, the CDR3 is TGCGCCAGCAGCCAGGGGGGCGGGGAGCTGTTTTTT.

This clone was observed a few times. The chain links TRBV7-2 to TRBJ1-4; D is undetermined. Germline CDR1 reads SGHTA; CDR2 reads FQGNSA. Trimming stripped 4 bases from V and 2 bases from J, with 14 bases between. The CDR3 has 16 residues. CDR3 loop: CASSYMPWRTNEKLFF. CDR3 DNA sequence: TGTGCCAGCAGCTACATGCCTTGGCGGACTAATGAAAAACTGTTTTTT.

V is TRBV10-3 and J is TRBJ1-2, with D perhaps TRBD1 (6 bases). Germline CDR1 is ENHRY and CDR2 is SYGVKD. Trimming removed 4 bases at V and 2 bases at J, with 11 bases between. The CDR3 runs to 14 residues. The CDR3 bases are TGTGCCATCAGTGTCGAGGGGGTGAACTATGGCTACACCTTC. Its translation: CAISVEGVNYGYTF.

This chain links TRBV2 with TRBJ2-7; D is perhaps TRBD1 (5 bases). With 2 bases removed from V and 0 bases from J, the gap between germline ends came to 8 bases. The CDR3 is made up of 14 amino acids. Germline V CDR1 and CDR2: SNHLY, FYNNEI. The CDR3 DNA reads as TGTGCCAGCAGTGAAAGGACATCCTCCTACGAGCAGTACTTC. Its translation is CASSERTSSYEQYF.

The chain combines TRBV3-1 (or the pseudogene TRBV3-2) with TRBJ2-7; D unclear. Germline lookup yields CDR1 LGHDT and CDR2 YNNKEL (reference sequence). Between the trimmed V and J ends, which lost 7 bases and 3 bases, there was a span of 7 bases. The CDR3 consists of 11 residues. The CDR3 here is CASTSVYEQYF. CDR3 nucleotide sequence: TGTGCCAGCACCAGCGTCTACGAGCAGTACTTC.

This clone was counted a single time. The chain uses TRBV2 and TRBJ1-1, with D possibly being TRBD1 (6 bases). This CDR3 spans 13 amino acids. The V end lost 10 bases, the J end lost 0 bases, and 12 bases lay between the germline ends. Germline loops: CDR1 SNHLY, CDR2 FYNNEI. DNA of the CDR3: TGTGCCACAAACAGGGAATTGAACACTGAAGCTTTCTTT. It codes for CATNRELNTEAFF.

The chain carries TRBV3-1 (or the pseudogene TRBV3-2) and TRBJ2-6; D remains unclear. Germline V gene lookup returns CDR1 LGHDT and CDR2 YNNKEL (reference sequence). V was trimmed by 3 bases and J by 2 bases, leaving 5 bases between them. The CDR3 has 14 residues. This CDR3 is CASSQGPGANVLTF. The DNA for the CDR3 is TGTGCCAGCAGCCAGGGCCCTGGGGCCAACGTCCTGACTTTC.

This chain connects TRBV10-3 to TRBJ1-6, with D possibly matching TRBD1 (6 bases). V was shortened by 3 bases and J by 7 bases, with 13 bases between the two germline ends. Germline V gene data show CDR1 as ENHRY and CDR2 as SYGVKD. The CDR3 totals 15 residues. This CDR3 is CAISDAQGPNSPLHF. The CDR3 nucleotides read TGTGCCATCAGTGACGCACAGGGACCGAATTCACCCCTCCACTTT.